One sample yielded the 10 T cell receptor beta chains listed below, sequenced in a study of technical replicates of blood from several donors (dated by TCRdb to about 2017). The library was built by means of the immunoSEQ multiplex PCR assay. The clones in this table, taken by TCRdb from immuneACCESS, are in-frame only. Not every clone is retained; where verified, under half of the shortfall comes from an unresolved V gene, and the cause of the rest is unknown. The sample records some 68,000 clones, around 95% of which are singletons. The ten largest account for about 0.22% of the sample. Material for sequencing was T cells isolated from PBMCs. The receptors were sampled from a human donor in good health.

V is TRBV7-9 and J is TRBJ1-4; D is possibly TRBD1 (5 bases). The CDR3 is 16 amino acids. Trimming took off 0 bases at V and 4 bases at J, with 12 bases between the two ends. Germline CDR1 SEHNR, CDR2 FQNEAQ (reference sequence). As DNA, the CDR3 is TGTGCCAGCAGCTTAGCCCCCGGGGGAAGTAATGAAAAACTGTTTTTT. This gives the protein CASSLAPGGSNEKLFF.

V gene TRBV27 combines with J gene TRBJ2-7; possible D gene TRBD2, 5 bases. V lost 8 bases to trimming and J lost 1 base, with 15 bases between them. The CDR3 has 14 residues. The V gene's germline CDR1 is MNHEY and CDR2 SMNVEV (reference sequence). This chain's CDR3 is CASSLEVGSYEQYF. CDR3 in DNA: TGTGCCAGCTCCCTGGAGGTTGGTTCCTACGAGCAGTACTTC.

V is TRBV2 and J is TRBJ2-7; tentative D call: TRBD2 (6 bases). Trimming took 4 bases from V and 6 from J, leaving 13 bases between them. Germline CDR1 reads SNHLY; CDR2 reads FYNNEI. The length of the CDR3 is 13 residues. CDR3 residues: CASSGGGDREQYF. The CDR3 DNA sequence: TGTGCCAGCAGTGGTGGAGGGGATCGCGAGCAGTACTTC.

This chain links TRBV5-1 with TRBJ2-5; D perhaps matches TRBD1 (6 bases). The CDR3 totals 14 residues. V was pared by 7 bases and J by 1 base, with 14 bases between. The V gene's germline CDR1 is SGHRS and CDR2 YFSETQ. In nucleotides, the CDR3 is TGCGCCAGCTCCGCTGGACAGCCCCAAGAGACCCAGTACTTC. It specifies CASSAGQPQETQYF.

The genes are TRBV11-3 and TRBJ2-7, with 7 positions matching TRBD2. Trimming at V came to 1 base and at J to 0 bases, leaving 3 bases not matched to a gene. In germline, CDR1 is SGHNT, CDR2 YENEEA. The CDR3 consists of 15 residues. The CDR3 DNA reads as TGTGCCAGCAGCTTAGGGGAGGGCCTCTCCTACGAGCAGTACTTC. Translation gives CASSLGEGLSYEQYF.

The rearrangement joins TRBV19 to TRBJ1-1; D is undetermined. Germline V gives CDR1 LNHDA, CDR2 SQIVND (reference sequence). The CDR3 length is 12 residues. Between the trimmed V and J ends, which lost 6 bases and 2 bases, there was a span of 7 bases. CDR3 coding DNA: TGTGCCAGTAGCGGGGATAACACTGAAGCTTTCTTT. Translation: CASSGDNTEAFF.

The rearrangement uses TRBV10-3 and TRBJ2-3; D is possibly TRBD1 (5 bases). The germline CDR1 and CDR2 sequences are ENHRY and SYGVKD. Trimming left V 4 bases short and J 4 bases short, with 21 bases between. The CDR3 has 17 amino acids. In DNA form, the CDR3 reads TGTGCCATCAGTGGTTCCCAGGGAAAGGTCCACTCAGATACGCAGTATTTT. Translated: CAISGSQGKVHSDTQYF.

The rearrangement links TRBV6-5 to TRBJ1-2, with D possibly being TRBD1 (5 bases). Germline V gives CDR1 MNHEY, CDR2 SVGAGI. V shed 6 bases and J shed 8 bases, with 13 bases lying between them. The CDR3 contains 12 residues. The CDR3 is CASSETGFGYTF. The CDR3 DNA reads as TGTGCCAGCAGCGAAACAGGATTCGGCTACACCTTC.

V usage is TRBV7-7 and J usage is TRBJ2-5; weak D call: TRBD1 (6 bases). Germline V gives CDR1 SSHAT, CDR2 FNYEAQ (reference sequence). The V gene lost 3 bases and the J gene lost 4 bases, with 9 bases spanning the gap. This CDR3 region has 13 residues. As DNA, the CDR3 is TGTGCCAGCAGCTTTGGGGGCGGAGAGACCCAGTACTTC. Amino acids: CASSFGGGETQYF. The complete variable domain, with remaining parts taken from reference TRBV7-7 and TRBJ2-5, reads GAGVSQSPRYKVTKRGQDVTLRCDPISSHATLYWYQQALGQGPEFLTYFNYEAQPDKSGLPSDRFSAERPEGSISTLTIQRTEQRDSAMYRCASSFGGGETQYFGPGTRLLVL.

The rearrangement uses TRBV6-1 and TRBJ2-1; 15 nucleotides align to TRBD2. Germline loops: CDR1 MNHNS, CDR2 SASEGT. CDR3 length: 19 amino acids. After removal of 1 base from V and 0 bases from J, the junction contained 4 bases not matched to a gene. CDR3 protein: CASSEEGLAGGLSYNEQFF. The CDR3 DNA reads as TGTGCCAGCAGTGAAGAAGGACTAGCGGGAGGGCTCTCCTACAATGAGCAGTTCTTC.